This T cell receptor (beta chain) was found in a study of Ad26.COV2.S vaccination and SARS-CoV-2 variants. Study background: The vaccine Ad26.COV2.S was put into the muscle once, or twice with 56 days between.

Repertoires were generated with immunoSEQ multiplex PCR, while TCRdb's copy carries only in-frame clones and drops some. Of roughly 450,000 clones listed, roughly 90% are singletons. With V trimmed by 4 bases and J by 6 bases, 7 bases remained unmatched. The CDR3 loop spans 14 amino acids. Germline V CDR1 and CDR2: MNHEY, SMNVEV (reference sequence). Described treatment: 15 to 20 received Ad26.COV2.S at low or high dose, single or two shots; roughly five received placebo; per-sample allocation not given. Specimens were obtained on day 63 following the first vaccine or placebo injection. Ad26 vector vaccine expressed Wuhan-strain SARS-CoV-2 spike.

The chain links TRBV27 to TRBJ2-7; 9 positions match TRBD1. This material consisted of peripheral blood, taken in a trial of Ad26.COV2.S vaccine versus placebo. The clonotype comes from a person between 18 and 65 years old who received the Ad26.COV2.S COVID-19 vaccine or a placebo. CDR3 sequence reads: CASSSGQGEGEQYF. Here the CDR3 DNA reads TGTGCCAGCAGTTCGGGACAGGGCGAGGGCGAGCAGTACTTC.